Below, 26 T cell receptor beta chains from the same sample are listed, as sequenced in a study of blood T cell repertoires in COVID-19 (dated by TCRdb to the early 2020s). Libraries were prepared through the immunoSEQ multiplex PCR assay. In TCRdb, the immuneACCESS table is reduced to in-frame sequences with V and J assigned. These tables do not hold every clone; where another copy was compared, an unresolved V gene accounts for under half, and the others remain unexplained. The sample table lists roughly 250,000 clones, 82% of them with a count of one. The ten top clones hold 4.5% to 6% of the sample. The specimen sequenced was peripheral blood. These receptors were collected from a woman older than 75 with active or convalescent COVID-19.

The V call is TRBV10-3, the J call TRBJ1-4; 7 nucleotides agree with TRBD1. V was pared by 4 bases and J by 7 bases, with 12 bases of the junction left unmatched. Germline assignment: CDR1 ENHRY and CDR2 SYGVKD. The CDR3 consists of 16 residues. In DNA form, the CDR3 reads TGTGCCATCAGTGCCACGGCAGGGGGTTCGGGTGAAAAACTGTTTTTT. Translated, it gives CAISATAGGSGEKLFF.

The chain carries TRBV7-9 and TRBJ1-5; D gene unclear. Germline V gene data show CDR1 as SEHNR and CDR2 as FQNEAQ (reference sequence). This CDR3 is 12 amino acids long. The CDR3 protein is CAVGGLDQPQHF. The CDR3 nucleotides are TGTGCTGTGGGAGGGCTCGATCAGCCCCAGCATTTT.

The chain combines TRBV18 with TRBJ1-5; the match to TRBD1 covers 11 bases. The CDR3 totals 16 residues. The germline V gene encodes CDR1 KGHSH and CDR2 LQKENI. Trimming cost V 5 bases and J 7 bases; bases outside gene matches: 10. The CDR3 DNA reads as TGTGCCAGCTCAGATCGGACAGGGGGCTCCCTACAGCCCCAGCATTTT. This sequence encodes CASSDRTGGSLQPQHF.

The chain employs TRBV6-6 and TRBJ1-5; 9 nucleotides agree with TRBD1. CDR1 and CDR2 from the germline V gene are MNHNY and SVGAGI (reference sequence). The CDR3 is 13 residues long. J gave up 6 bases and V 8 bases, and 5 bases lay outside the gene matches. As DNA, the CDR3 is TGTGCCAGCGTAGACAGGGGGAGTCAGCCCCAGCATTTT. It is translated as CASVDRGSQPQHF.

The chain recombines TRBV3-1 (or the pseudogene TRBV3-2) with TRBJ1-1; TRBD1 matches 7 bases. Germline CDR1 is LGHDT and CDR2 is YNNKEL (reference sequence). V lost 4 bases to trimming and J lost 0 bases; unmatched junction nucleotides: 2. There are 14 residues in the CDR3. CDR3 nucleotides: TGTGCCAGCAGCCCGACAGGGTTGAACACTGAAGCTTTCTTT. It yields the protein CASSPTGLNTEAFF.

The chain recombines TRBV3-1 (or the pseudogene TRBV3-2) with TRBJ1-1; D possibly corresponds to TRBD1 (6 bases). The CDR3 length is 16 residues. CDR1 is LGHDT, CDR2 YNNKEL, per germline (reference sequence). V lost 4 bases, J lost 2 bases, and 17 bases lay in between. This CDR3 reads CASSPQPAGVNTEAFF. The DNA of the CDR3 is TGTGCCAGCAGCCCCCAGCCGGCAGGGGTAAACACTGAAGCTTTCTTT.

CDR3 in DNA: TGTGCCAGCAGCAACTGGGACAGGCCCTCGGAAGAAAAACTGTTTTTT. This gives the protein CASSNWDRPSEEKLFF. This chain joins TRBV5-4 and TRBJ1-4; 8 bases match TRBD1. V was clipped by 4 bases and J by 8 bases; unmatched bases: 13. The germline V gene has CDR1 SGHNT and CDR2 YYREEE (reference sequence). This CDR3 region has 16 residues.

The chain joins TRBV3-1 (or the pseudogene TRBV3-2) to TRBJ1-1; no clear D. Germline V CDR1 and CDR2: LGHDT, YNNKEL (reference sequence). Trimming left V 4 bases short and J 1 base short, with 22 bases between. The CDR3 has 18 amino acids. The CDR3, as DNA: TGTGCCAGCAGCCCCTATCTTAACGTCAGGTCCCAGAACACTGAAGCTTTCTTT. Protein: CASSPYLNVRSQNTEAFF.

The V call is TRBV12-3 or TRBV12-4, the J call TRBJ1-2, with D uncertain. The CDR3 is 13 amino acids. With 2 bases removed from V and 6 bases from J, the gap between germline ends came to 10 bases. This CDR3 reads CASSLSRADGYTF. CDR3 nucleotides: TGTGCCAGCAGTTTATCCCGCGCCGATGGCTACACCTTC.

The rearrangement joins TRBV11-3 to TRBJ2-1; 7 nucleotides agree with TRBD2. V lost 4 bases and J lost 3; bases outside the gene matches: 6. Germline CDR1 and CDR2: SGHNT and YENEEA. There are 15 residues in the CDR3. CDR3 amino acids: CASSSFAGVYNEQFF. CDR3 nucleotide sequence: TGTGCCAGCAGCTCCTTCGCGGGGGTCTACAATGAGCAGTTCTTC.

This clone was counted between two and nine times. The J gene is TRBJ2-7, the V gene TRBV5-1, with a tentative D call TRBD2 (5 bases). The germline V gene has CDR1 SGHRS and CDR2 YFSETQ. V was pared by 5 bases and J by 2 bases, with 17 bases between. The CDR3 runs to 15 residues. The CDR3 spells CASSNGRTATYEQYF. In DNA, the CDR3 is TGCGCCAGCAGTAACGGTAGGACTGCTACCTACGAGCAGTACTTC. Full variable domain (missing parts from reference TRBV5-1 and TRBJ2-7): KAGVTQTPRYLIKTRGQQVTLSCSPISGHRSVSWYQQTPGQGLQFLFEYFSETQRNKGNFPGRFSGRQFSNSRSEMNVSTLELGDSALYLCASSNGRTATYEQYFGPGTRLTVT.

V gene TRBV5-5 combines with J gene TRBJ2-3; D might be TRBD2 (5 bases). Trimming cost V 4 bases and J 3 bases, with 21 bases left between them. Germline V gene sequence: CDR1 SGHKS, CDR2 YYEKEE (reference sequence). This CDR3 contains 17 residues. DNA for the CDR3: TGTGCCAGCAGCCTAAATACCGGGATAGGTACTACAGATACGCAGTATTTT. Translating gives CASSLNTGIGTTDTQYF.

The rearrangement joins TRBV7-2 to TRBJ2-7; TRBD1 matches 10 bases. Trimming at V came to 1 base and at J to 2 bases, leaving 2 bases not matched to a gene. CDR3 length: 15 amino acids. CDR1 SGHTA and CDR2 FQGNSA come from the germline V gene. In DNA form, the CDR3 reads TGTGCCAGCAGCTTAGGGACAGGGGGACCCTACGAGCAGTACTTC. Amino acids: CASSLGTGGPYEQYF.

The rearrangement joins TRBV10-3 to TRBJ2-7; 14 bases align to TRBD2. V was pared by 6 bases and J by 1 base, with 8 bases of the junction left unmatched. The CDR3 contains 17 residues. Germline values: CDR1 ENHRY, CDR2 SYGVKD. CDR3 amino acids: CAISSGTSGRGSYEQYF. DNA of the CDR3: TGTGCCATCAGCTCCGGGACTAGCGGGAGAGGATCCTACGAGCAGTACTTC.

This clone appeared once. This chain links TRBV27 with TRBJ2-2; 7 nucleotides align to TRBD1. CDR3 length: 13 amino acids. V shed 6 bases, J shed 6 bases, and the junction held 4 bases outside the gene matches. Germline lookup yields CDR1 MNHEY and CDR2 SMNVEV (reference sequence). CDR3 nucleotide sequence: TGTGCCAGCAGGCGGACAGGTGCCGGGGAGCTGTTTTTT. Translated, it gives CASRRTGAGELFF.

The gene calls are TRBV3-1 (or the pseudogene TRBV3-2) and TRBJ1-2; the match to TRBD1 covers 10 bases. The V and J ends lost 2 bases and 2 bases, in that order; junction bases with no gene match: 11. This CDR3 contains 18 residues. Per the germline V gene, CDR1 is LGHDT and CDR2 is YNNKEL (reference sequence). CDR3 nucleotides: TGTGCCAGCAGCCAAAAAAGGGACAGGGGAGTTATCAACTATGGCTACACCTTC. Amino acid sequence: CASSQKRDRGVINYGYTF.

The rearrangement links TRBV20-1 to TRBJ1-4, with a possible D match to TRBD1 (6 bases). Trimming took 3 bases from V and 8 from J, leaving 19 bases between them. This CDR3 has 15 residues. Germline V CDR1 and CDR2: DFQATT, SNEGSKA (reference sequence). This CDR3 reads CSASEGGVTREKLFF. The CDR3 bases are TGCAGTGCTAGTGAGGGGGGAGTCACTAGGGAAAAACTGTTTTTT.

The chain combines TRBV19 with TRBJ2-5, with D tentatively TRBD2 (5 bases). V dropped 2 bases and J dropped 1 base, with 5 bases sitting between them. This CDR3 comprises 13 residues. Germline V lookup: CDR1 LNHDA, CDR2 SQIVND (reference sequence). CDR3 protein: CASSITSQETQYF. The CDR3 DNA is TGTGCCAGTAGTATAACTAGCCAAGAGACCCAGTACTTC.

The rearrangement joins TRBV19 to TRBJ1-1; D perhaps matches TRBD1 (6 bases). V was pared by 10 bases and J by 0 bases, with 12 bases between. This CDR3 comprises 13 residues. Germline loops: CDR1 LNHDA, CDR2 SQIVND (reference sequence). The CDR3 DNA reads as TGTGCCACTCGGGACACCGTGAACACTGAAGCTTTCTTT. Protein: CATRDTVNTEAFF.

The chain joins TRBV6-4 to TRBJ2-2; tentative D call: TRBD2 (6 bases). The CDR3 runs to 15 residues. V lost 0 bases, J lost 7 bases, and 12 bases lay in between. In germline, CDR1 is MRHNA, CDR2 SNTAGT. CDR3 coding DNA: TGTGCCAGCAGTGACTCTCGACGGGGGAGCGGGGAGCTGTTTTTT. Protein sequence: CASSDSRRGSGELFF.

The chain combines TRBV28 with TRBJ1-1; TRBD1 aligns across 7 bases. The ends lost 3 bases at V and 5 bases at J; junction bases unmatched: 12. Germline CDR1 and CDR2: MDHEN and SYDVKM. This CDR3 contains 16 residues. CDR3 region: CASSFAGAGGDTEAFF. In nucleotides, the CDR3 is TGTGCCAGCAGTTTCGCCGGGGCAGGGGGAGATACTGAAGCTTTCTTT.

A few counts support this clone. The CDR3 coding sequence is TGTGCCAGCAGTTTCGCGGGACAGCGAGCTTTCTTT. This translates into CASSFAGQRAFF. This chain links TRBV28 with TRBJ1-1; 7 nucleotides agree with TRBD1. V gave up 3 bases and J gave up 10 bases; unmatched junction bases: 5. CDR1 MDHEN and CDR2 SYDVKM come from the germline V gene. CDR3 length equals 12 residues.

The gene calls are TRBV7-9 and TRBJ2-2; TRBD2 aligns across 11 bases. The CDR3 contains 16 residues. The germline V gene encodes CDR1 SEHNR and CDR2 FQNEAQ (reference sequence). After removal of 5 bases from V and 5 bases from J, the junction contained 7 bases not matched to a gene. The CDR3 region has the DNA TGTGCCAGCAGCCCACTAGCGGGAGTCTCAACCGGGGAGCTGTTTTTT. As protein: CASSPLAGVSTGELFF.

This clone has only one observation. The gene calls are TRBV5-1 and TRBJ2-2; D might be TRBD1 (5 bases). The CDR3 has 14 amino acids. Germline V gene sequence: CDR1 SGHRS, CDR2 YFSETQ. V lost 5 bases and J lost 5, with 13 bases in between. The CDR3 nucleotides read TGCGCCAGCAGAGGAGAGGCAGGGACCGGGGAGCTGTTTTTT. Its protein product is CASRGEAGTGELFF.

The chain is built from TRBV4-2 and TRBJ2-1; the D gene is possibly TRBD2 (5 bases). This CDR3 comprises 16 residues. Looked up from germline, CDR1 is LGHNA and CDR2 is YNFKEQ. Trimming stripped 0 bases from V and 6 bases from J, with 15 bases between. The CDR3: CASSQESSGRTNEQFF. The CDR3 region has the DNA TGTGCCAGCAGCCAAGAATCGAGCGGTCGGACCAATGAGCAGTTCTTC.

In DNA, the CDR3 is TGCAGTGCACAGGGAAACACTGAAGCTTTCTTT. This codes for CSAQGNTEAFF. This chain uses TRBV20-1 with TRBJ1-1, with D tentatively TRBD1 (6 bases). Looked up from germline, CDR1 is DFQATT and CDR2 is SNEGSKA (reference sequence). The CDR3 totals 11 residues. V dropped 6 bases and J dropped 2 bases, with 7 bases sitting between them.